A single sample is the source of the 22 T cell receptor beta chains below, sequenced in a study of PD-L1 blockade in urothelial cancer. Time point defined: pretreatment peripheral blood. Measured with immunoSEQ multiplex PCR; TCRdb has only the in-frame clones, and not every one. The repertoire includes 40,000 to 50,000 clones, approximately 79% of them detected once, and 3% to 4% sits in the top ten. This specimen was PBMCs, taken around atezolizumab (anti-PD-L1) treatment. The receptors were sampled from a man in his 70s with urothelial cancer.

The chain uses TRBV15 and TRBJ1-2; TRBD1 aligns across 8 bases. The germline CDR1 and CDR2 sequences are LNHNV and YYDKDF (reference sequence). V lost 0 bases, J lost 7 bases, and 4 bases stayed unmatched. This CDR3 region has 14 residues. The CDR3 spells CATSRDDRGSGYTF. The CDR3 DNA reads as TGTGCCACCAGCAGAGACGACAGGGGCTCTGGCTACACCTTC.

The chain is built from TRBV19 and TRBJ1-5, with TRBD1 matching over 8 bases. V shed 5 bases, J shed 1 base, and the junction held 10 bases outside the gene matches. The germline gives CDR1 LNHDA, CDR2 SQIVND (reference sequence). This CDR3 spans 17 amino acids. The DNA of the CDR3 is TGTGCCAGTAGTCCTGGCCGGACAGGGCAAAGCAATCAGCCCCAGCATTTT. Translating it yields CASSPGRTGQSNQPQHF.

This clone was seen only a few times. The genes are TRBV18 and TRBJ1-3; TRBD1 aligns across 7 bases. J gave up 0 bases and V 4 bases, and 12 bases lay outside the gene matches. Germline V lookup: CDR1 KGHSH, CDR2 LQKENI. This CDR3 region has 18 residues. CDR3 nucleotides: TGTGCCAGCTCACTGGCGATCTTGGAGGGGGCCTCTGGAAACACCATATATTTT. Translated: CASSLAILEGASGNTIYF.

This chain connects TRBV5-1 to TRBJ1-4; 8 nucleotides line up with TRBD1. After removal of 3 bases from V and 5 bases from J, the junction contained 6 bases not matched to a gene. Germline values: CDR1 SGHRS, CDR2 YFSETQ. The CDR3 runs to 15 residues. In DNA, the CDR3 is TGCGCCAGCAGCTATGGACAGGGAGCCAATGAAAAACTGTTTTTT. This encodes CASSYGQGANEKLFF.

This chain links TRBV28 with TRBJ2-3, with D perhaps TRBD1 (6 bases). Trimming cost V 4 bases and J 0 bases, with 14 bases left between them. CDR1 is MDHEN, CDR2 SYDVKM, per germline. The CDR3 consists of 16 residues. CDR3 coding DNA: TGTGCCAGCAGTTCCCCGGGGCAGGGGAGCACAGATACGCAGTATTTT. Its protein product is CASSSPGQGSTDTQYF.

This CDR3 is CASSRPGTGFQPQHF. The CDR3 bases are TGTGCCAGCAGTCGTCCCGGGACAGGGTTTCAGCCCCAGCATTTT. This chain links TRBV28 with TRBJ1-5, with 9 bases fitting TRBD1. J gave up 6 bases and V 5 bases, and 8 bases lay outside the gene matches. This CDR3 has 15 amino acids. Germline lookup yields CDR1 MDHEN and CDR2 SYDVKM.

CDR3 DNA sequence: TGTGCCAGCAGCCAAGACAGGAACATCCTGACTTTC. Its protein product is CASSQDRNILTF. The chain has TRBV4-2 and TRBJ2-6; no definite D call. Trimming removed 0 bases at V and 14 bases at J, with 8 bases between. CDR1 is LGHNA and CDR2 is YNFKEQ in the germline V gene. The CDR3 extends over 12 amino acids.

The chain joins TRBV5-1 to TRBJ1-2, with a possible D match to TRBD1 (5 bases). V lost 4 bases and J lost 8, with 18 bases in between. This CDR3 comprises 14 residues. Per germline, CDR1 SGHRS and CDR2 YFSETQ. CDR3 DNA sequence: TGCGCCAGCAGCCCCGAGGCGGGACTTGGGGGCTACACCTTC. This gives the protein CASSPEAGLGGYTF.

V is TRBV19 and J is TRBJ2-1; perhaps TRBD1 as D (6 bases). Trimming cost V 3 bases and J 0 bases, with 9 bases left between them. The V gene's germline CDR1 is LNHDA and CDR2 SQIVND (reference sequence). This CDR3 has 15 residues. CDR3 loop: CASSIRDNSYNEQFF. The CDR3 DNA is TGTGCCAGTAGTATTAGGGACAACTCCTACAATGAGCAGTTCTTC.

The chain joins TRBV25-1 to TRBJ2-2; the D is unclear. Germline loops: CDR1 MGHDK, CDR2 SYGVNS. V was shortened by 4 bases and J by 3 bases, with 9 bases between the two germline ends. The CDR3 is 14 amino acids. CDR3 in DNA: TGTGCCAGCAGTGCCGACACCGACACCGGGGAGCTGTTTTTT. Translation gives CASSADTDTGELFF.

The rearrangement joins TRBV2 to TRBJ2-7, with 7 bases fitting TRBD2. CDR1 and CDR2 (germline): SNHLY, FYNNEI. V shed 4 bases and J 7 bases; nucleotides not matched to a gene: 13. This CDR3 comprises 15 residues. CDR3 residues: CASSAWGRGEGEQYF. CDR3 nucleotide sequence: TGTGCCAGCAGTGCCTGGGGACGGGGGGAAGGGGAGCAGTACTTC.

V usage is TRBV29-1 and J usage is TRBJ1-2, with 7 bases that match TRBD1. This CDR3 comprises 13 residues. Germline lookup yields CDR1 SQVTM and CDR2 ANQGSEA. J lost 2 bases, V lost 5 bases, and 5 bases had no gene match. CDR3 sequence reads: CSVSTTGNYGYTF. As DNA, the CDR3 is TGCAGCGTTTCGACGACAGGGAACTATGGCTACACCTTC.

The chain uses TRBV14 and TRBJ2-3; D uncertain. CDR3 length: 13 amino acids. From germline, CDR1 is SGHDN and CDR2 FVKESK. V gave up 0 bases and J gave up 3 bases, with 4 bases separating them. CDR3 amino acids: CASSQDRTDTQYF. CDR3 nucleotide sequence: TGTGCCAGCAGCCAAGACAGGACAGATACGCAGTATTTT.

For the CDR3, the DNA is TGTGCCAGCAGTGACGTCAGGGGTGATACGCAGTATTTT. Translated: CASSDVRGDTQYF. The genes are TRBV6-4 and TRBJ2-3, with a weak D call TRBD1 (6 bases). Trimming took 2 bases from V and 6 from J, leaving 9 bases between them. CDR1 and CDR2 from the germline V gene are MRHNA and SNTAGT. The CDR3 loop spans 13 amino acids.

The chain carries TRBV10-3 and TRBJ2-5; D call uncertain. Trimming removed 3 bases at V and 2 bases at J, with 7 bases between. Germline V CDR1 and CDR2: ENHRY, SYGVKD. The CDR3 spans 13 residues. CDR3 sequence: CAISDNRQETQYF. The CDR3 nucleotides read TGTGCCATCAGTGACAACAGACAAGAGACCCAGTACTTC.

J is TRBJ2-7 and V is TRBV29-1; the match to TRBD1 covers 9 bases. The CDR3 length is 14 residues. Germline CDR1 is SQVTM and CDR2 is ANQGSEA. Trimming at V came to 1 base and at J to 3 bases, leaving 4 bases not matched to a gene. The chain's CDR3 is CSVEGGQGLYEQYF. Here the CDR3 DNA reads TGCAGCGTTGAAGGAGGACAGGGGCTCTACGAGCAGTACTTC.

In DNA, the CDR3 is TGTGCCAGCAGCTCAGATGCAGGGGATGAAAAACTGTTTTTT. Its translation is CASSSDAGDEKLFF. This chain connects TRBV7-2 to TRBJ1-4; D is perhaps TRBD1 (6 bases). The CDR3 is 14 amino acids. Trimming took 4 bases from V and 6 from J, leaving 12 bases between them. Germline loops: CDR1 SGHTA, CDR2 FQGNSA.

CDR3 bases: TGTGCCACCAGGAAACGGACTAGCGGGGGGGCCGATACGCAGTATTTT. This codes for CATRKRTSGGADTQYF. The chain is built from TRBV15 and TRBJ2-3, with 15 bases aligning to TRBD2. The V segment lost 6 bases and the J segment 6 bases; nucleotides outside the gene matches: 7. The length of the CDR3 is 16 residues. The germline gives CDR1 LNHNV, CDR2 YYDKDF (reference sequence). The whole variable domain, filled in from reference TRBV15 and TRBJ2-3, reads DAMVIQNPRYQVTQFGKPVTLSCSQTLNHNVMYWYQQKSSQAPKLLFHYYDKDFNNEADTPDNFQSRRPNTSFCFLDIRSPGLGDTAMYLCATRKRTSGGADTQYFGPGTRLTVL.

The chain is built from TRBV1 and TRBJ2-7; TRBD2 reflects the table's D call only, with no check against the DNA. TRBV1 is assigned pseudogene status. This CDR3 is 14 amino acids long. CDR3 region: CTSPEASATYEQYF. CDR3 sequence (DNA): TGCACCAGCCCCGAGGCTAGCGCCACCTACGAGCAGTACTTC.

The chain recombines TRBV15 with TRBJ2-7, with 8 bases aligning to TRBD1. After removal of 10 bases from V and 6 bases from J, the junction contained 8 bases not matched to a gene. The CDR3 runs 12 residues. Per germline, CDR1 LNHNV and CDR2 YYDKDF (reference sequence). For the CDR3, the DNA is TGTGCCATCCAGGGGGCGAGGGGCGAGCAGTACTTC. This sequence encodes CAIQGARGEQYF.

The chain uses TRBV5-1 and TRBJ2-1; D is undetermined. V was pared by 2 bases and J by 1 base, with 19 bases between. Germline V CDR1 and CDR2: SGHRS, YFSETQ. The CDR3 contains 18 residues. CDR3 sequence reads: CASSFGARQVASYNEQFF. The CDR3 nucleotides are TGCGCCAGCAGCTTCGGCGCCAGACAAGTCGCATCCTACAATGAGCAGTTCTTC.

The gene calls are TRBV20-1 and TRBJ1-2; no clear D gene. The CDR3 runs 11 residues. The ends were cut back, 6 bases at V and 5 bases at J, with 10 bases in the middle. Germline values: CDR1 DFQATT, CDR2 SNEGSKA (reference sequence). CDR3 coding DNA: TGCAGTGCAATGGTCGGGTATGGCTACACCTTC. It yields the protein CSAMVGYGYTF.